This TCR beta chain was profiled in a study of somatic mutations in cytotoxic T cells in rheumatoid arthritis. Isolation of the CD4+ and CD8+ populations was accomplished via positive magnetic bead selection, with purity assessed by flow cytometry. Study conclusions and caveats: With advancing age, CD8+ clonality climbed in rheumatoid arthritis patients but did not rise in healthy controls. There were about an eighth of the roughly 65 patients in whom the largest CD8+ clone exceeded 20% of CD8+ cells.

Data came from immunoSEQ multiplex PCR; TCRdb stores just in-frame clones and leaves some out. Of 15,000 to 20,000 clones listed, around 79% were seen once; the top ten hold about 11%. In the case of this clone: The antigen is not known.

The V end lost 4 bases, the J end lost 4 bases, and 14 bases lay between the germline ends. CDR3 length: 15 residues. Germline CDR1 reads MNHNS; CDR2 reads SASEGT. The chain joins TRBV6-1 to TRBJ1-5; D gene unclear. The clonotype was recovered from a woman in her 50s in good health. Specimen: CD8+ T cells sorted from blood. CDR3 in amino acids: CASSAQDGRNQPQHF. In DNA, the CDR3 is TGTGCCAGCAGTGCCCAGGACGGGCGAAATCAGCCCCAGCATTTT.